These 4 T cell receptor beta chains were sequenced from one sample in a study of blood T cell repertoires in COVID-19. Data came from immunoSEQ multiplex PCR; TCRdb stores just in-frame clones and leaves some out. The sample yields over 150,000 clones, roughly 84% seen once. Sequenced material: peripheral blood. These TCRs come from a woman of 80 years or more with active or convalescent COVID-19.

In nucleotides, the CDR3 is TGTGCCAGCAGTCCCAGGACAGGGGGCGCTGGGGCCAACGTCCTGACTTTC. Its protein is CASSPRTGGAGANVLTF. The chain links TRBV27 to TRBJ2-6; 11 nucleotides agree with TRBD1. Trimming took 5 bases from V and 2 from J; bases not matched to a gene: 5. The length of the CDR3 is 17 residues. CDR1 and CDR2 from the germline V gene are MNHEY and SMNVEV (reference sequence).

This clone showed up just once. The rearrangement links TRBV7-9 to TRBJ1-1; 10 bases align to TRBD1. The CDR3 runs to 13 residues. Unmatched junction bases numbered 3, after V lost 6 bases and J lost 5 bases. Germline-derived CDR1 and CDR2 are SEHNR and FQNEAQ (reference sequence). CDR3 bases: TGTGCCAGCAGAGGACAGGGGGGAACTGAAGCTTTCTTT. It translates to CASRGQGGTEAFF.

The V call is TRBV9, the J call TRBJ2-1; D unclear. The CDR3 extends over 16 amino acids. Trimming took off 0 bases at V and 6 bases at J, with 16 bases between the two ends. Germline V CDR1 and CDR2: SGDLS, YYNGEE. As DNA, the CDR3 is TGTGCCAGCAGCGTAGCTGGTGGCTTAGGCGGCAATGAGCAGTTCTTC. Its translation: CASSVAGGLGGNEQFF.

A single count supports this clone. This chain links TRBV19 with TRBJ1-1, with D possibly matching TRBD1 (5 bases). This CDR3 contains 17 residues. Trimming pared 7 bases from V and 5 bases from J, leaving 26 bases between. Germline-derived CDR1 and CDR2 are LNHDA and SQIVND (reference sequence). The CDR3 is CASTPREISGGDTEAFF. CDR3 nucleotide sequence: TGTGCCAGTACCCCACGGGAAATTTCTGGGGGGGATACTGAAGCTTTCTTT.